This T cell receptor (beta chain) was obtained from a study of immune characteristics of hereditary and idiopathic chronic pancreatitis. About the study as a whole: The study profiled local pancreatic immune cells and TCRbeta repertoires in hereditary and idiopathic chronic pancreatitis compared with control organ donor pancreases. TCRbeta sequencing was performed on four or five control pancreases, under ten hereditary chronic pancreatitis pancreases and roughly six idiopathic chronic pancreatitis pancreases. The gDNA-based approach was chosen because it involved minimal in vitro experimental manipulation of pancreas-infiltrating T cells.

Libraries came from the immunoSEQ multiplex PCR assay. From pancreatic genomic DNA, the TCRbeta CDR3 region along with adjacent sequences was amplified and then sequenced. The published analysis was carried out like this. Repertoire diversity was assessed as a mean normalized Shannon-Wiener index, and productive clonality and productive rearrangement counts were also measured. The nonparametric Mann-Whitney U test was used to compare repertoire metrics between controls and chronic pancreatitis. Shared clonotypes were defined as CDR3beta sequences with identical amino acid composition and length across subjects. As stored in TCRdb, this immuneACCESS dataset retains in-frame rearrangements with V and J assigned. A fraction of the clones does not appear; measured against another copy, unresolved V genes explain less than half of the discrepancy, and the remainder lacks a known reason. From that table come the V and J calls and clone size; the DNA was used to work out D and trimming. The sample table shows around 2,000 clones, and around four fifths are seen once. The top ten constitute approximately 16% of the sample.

Pancreas tissue with chronic pancreatitis was obtained from patients having total pancreatectomy with islet autotransplantation (TPIAT). Included chronic pancreatitis patients had no known history of diabetes. For TCRbeta sequencing, genomic DNA was extracted directly from bulk pancreas tissue, without T cell sorting. No particular cause of disease was identified in idiopathic chronic pancreatitis patients. Pancreas tissues were collected consecutively from patients and organ donors at two US centers. What the authors observed across the whole study: Chronic pancreatitis caused by alcohol use was not included in the study. Compared with controls, TCRbeta repertoire diversity was significantly higher and clonality was lower in both chronic pancreatitis groups. Among approximately 12 chronic pancreatitis patients, the number of productive TCR rearrangements showed a positive correlation with disease severity scores. Because patient tissue could only be obtained at the time of TPIAT, differences in disease duration may have influenced the immune findings.

As for this clone: Its antigen is unknown. Per-base qualities were not stored, and no clone one base away is much larger.

The TCR originated in a human donor with chronic pancreatitis. The sample was pancreas tissue with idiopathic chronic pancreatitis. Reading the label with the study, this specimen's cell subset or site is: chronic pancreatitis without an identified cause.

The CDR3: CATLRTSENTDTQYF. The nucleotide sequence is given as TGTGCCACACTGAGGACTAGCGAGAACACAGATACGCAGTATTTT. The chain joins TRBV19 to TRBJ2-3, with TRBD2 identical over 9 junction bases. Ends trimmed: V by 10 bases, J by 2 bases; bases unmatched to a gene: 10. Including cysteine and phenylalanine, the CDR3 has 15 amino acids. Kept here is only the CDR3 DNA, which spans 45 bases and is read in frame from base 1. CDR1 and CDR2 were assigned from the germline V gene (reference sequence) as LNHDA and SQIVND.